The 22 T cell receptor beta chains below all came from one sample that was sequenced in a study of PD-1 blockade in classical Hodgkin lymphoma. Data came from immunoSEQ multiplex PCR; TCRdb stores just in-frame clones and leaves some out. The sample contains approximately 9,900 clones, around three quarters of which appear only once. Every one of the patients relapsed after autologous stem cell transplantation (brentuximab vedotin exposure was variable). By magnetic negative selection, CD4+ T cells were purified from thawed PBMCs. The source was CD4+ T cells from blood, collected at baseline. The source of these receptors is a human donor with classical Hodgkin lymphoma.

This clone occurred once. V gene TRBV19 combines with J gene TRBJ2-7, with TRBD1 matching 10 bases. The germline CDR1 and CDR2 sequences are LNHDA and SQIVND (reference sequence). The length of the CDR3 is 15 residues. V lost 9 bases, J lost 6 bases, and 14 bases stayed unmatched. The CDR3 DNA reads TGTGCCAGCCGGGCGTCCGGACAGGGGGTATTCGAGCAGTACTTC. Residues: CASRASGQGVFEQYF.

The genes are TRBV28 and TRBJ1-1, with 7 nucleotides matching TRBD1. The germline CDR1 and CDR2 sequences are MDHEN and SYDVKM. The CDR3 loop spans 14 amino acids. Unmatched junction bases numbered 10, after V lost 11 bases and J lost 1 base. The CDR3, as DNA: TGTGCCGGATCCCGGGACAGCCCGAACACTGAAGCTTTCTTT. Its protein is CAGSRDSPNTEAFF.

The chain employs TRBV4-1 and TRBJ2-2, with D unclear. There are 16 residues in the CDR3. The V end lost 2 bases, the J end lost 7 bases, and 17 bases lay between the germline ends. Germline V gene sequence: CDR1 MGHRA, CDR2 YSYEKL. The CDR3 DNA is TGCGCCAGCAGCCAAAGTGACCTGGGGTTTGTCGGGGAGCTGTTTTTT. It encodes CASSQSDLGFVGELFF.

The genes are TRBV7-5 and TRBJ2-5. TRBV7-5 is a recognized pseudogene. CDR3 length equals 16 residues. CDR3 amino acids: CASSLGGPSSQETQYF. CDR3 sequence (DNA): TGTGCCAGCAGCTTGGGGGGCCCCTCGAGTCAAGAGACCCAGTACTTC.

This clone came up a few times. The gene calls are TRBV5-1 and TRBJ2-2; 11 bases fit TRBD1. Germline V lookup: CDR1 SGHRS, CDR2 YFSETQ. V shed 7 bases, J shed 6 bases, and the junction held 5 bases outside the gene matches. The CDR3 sequence is 14 residues long. CDR3 nucleotide sequence: TGCGCCAGCGATCCGGGACAGGGGGCCGGGGAGCTGTTTTTT. Translation gives CASDPGQGAGELFF.

The genes are TRBV5-1 and TRBJ1-1; D unresolved. Germline V gene lookup returns CDR1 SGHRS and CDR2 YFSETQ. The CDR3 covers 14 residues. Trimming left V 4 bases short and J 2 bases short, with 12 bases between. The chain's CDR3 is CASSPDFLNTEAFF. In DNA, the CDR3 is TGCGCCAGCAGCCCGGACTTTTTAAACACTGAAGCTTTCTTT.

This chain uses TRBV29-1 with TRBJ2-5; tentatively, D is TRBD1 or TRBD2 (5 bases each). Germline V lookup: CDR1 SQVTM, CDR2 ANQGSEA. V was clipped by 6 bases and J by 2 bases, with 16 bases between them. The CDR3 totals 14 residues. CDR3 sequence (DNA): TGCAGCGTCCGCCCCGGGACGGCTCAAGAGACCCAGTACTTC. Protein: CSVRPGTAQETQYF.

CDR3 amino acids: CASSPQTLVGGNSYEQYF. The CDR3 DNA reads as TGTGCCAGCAGCCCCCAGACCCTCGTGGGCGGGAACTCCTACGAGCAGTACTTC. The chain uses TRBV28 and TRBJ2-7; D perhaps matches TRBD2 (6 bases). Per germline, CDR1 MDHEN and CDR2 SYDVKM. Trimming took off 6 bases at V and 0 bases at J, with 24 bases between the two ends. This CDR3 has 18 residues.

The chain recombines TRBV6-5 with TRBJ2-7; TRBD2 matches at 7 bases. After removal of 2 bases from V and 5 bases from J, the junction contained 9 bases not matched to a gene. The germline gives CDR1 MNHEY, CDR2 SVGAGI. There are 15 residues in the CDR3. DNA of the CDR3: TGTGCCAGCAGTTACAGAGCGGGGTGGGGTGACGAGCAGTACTTC. This sequence encodes CASSYRAGWGDEQYF.

This sequence joins TRBV11-1 and TRBJ1-3; TRBD1 might be the D (5 bases). Trimming shortened V by 1 base and J by 0 bases, and 13 bases separated the two germline ends. Per germline, CDR1 SGHAT and CDR2 FQDESV (reference sequence). The CDR3 runs 17 residues. The CDR3 is CASSLGGSYRSGNTIYF. The CDR3 DNA is TGTGCCAGCAGCTTAGGGGGCAGCTATCGCTCTGGAAACACCATATATTTT.

The chain uses TRBV6-5 and TRBJ1-1; no definite D call. Germline V gives CDR1 MNHEY, CDR2 SVGAGI. The length of the CDR3 is 13 residues. The V and J ends lost 7 bases and 0 bases respectively, with 9 bases between them. The CDR3 loop is CASKAALNTEAFF. The CDR3, as DNA: TGTGCCAGCAAGGCGGCCCTGAACACTGAAGCTTTCTTT.

This clone was seen a handful of times. The chain couples TRBV7-9 to TRBJ1-4; D gene ambiguous. The germline V gene has CDR1 SEHNR and CDR2 FQNEAQ (reference sequence). V lost 7 bases and J lost 5, with 8 bases in between. The CDR3 spans 12 residues. The CDR3 DNA follows: TGTGCCAGCACCAACCCCAATGAAAAACTGTTTTTT. It is translated as CASTNPNEKLFF.

The CDR3 bases are TGTGCCAGCTCACCACCTGACTCGCCTTACAATGAGCAGTTCTTC. It specifies CASSPPDSPYNEQFF. V is TRBV18 and J is TRBJ2-1; no reliable D call. V dropped 0 bases and J dropped 4 bases, with 10 bases sitting between them. Germline CDR1 and CDR2: KGHSH and LQKENI. The CDR3 is 15 residues long.

The genes are TRBV2 and TRBJ1-2, with a weak D call TRBD1 (5 bases). CDR1 and CDR2 from the germline V gene are SNHLY and FYNNEI. V gave up 1 base and J gave up 4 bases, with 10 bases separating them. The length of the CDR3 is 14 residues. The DNA for the CDR3 is TGTGCCAGCAGTGAAGAATGGGGCATCTATGGCTACACCTTC. The encoded protein is CASSEEWGIYGYTF.

This chain links TRBV30 with TRBJ1-4; 8 bases match TRBD1. The V gene end was trimmed by 2 bases and the J gene end by 7 bases; junction bases not matched to a gene: 9. The CDR3 extends over 15 amino acids. Germline CDR1 GTSNPN, CDR2 SVGIG (reference sequence). The CDR3 DNA reads as TGTGCCTGGAGTCAGCTTCAGGGGGCTGGTGAAAAACTGTTTTTT. Translation gives CAWSQLQGAGEKLFF.

CDR3 DNA sequence: TGTGCCAGCAGCCATGGAGGACAGGGTAGCACCGGGGAGCTGTTTTTT. It translates to CASSHGGQGSTGELFF. This chain connects TRBV5-4 to TRBJ2-2; 8 positions match TRBD1. The CDR3 is made up of 16 amino acids. CDR1 is SGHNT and CDR2 is YYREEE in the germline V gene (reference sequence). The J segment lost 4 bases and the V segment lost 4 bases, leaving 9 bases of the junction unmatched.

The chain has TRBV7-9 and TRBJ2-3, with D hard to call. CDR3 length: 15 amino acids. Germline V gives CDR1 SEHNR, CDR2 FQNEAQ (reference sequence). V lost 1 base, J lost 0 bases, and 8 bases lay in between. The CDR3 here is CASSLGASSTDTQYF. The CDR3 DNA sequence: TGTGCCAGCAGCTTAGGAGCGTCTAGCACAGATACGCAGTATTTT.

In its sample, this clone was seen a few times. The rearrangement uses TRBV7-2 and TRBJ2-7; unclear D gene. Germline CDR1 is SGHTA and CDR2 is FQGNSA. This CDR3 is built from 12 residues. Trimming cost V 1 base and J 2 bases, with 3 bases left between them. CDR3 loop: CASSLVPYEQYF. CDR3 nucleotides: TGTGCCAGCAGCTTAGTACCCTACGAGCAGTACTTC.

This chain joins TRBV27 and TRBJ1-5, with 7 bases matching TRBD1. The CDR3 contains 13 residues. With 5 bases clipped from V and 7 bases from J, the junction kept 5 bases outside the gene matches. Germline V lookup: CDR1 MNHEY, CDR2 SMNVEV (reference sequence). The DNA of the CDR3 is TGTGCCAGCAGTCCTGGAGGGGGCCAGCCCCAGCATTTT. Amino acid sequence: CASSPGGGQPQHF.

The genes are TRBV30 and TRBJ1-4, with D maybe TRBD1 (5 bases). The CDR3 covers 13 residues. With 8 bases removed from V and 3 bases from J, the gap between germline ends came to 13 bases. CDR1 is GTSNPN and CDR2 is SVGIG in the germline V gene (reference sequence). The CDR3 loop reads CATRVPANEKLFF. For the CDR3, the DNA is TGTGCCACCAGGGTGCCAGCTAATGAAAAACTGTTTTTT.

The rearrangement joins TRBV6-1 to TRBJ2-7; tentatively, D is TRBD1 (5 bases). V dropped 7 bases and J dropped 0 bases, with 10 bases sitting between them. CDR1 and CDR2 (germline): MNHNS, SASEGT. The length of the CDR3 is 13 residues. CDR3 protein: CASTRVSSYEQYF. In DNA, the CDR3 is TGTGCCAGCACCAGGGTCAGCTCCTACGAGCAGTACTTC.

The genes are TRBV5-5 and TRBJ2-3; tentatively, D is TRBD1 or TRBD2 (5 bases each). Germline CDR1 is SGHKS and CDR2 is YYEKEE (reference sequence). The CDR3 is made up of 15 amino acids. The V end lost 0 bases, the J end lost 4 bases, and 12 bases lay between the germline ends. CDR3 loop: CASSLVGAGADTQYF. In DNA, the CDR3 is TGTGCCAGCAGCTTGGTCGGGGCTGGGGCAGATACGCAGTATTTT. The full variable domain, its missing parts supplied by reference TRBV5-5 and TRBJ2-3, is DAGVTQSPTHLIKTRGQQVTLRCSPISGHKSVSWYQQVLGQGPQFIFQYYEKEERGRGNFPDRFSARQFPNYSSELNVNALLLGDSALYLCASSLVGAGADTQYFGPGTRLTVL.